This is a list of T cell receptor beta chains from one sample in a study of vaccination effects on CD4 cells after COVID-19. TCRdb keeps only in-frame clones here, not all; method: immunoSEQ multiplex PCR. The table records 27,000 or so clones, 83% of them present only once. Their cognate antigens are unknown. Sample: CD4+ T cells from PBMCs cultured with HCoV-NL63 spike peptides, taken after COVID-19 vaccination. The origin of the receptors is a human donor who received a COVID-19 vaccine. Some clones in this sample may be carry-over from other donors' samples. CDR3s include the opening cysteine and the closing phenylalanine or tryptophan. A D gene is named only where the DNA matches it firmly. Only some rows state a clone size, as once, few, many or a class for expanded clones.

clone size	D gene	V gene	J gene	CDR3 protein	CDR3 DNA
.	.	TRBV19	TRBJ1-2	CASSPQDSYPGYTF	TGTGCCAGTAGTCCTCAGGACTCCTACCCAGGCTACACCTTC
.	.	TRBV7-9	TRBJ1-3	CASSLVVSGNTIYF	TGTGCCAGCAGCTTAGTTGTCTCTGGAAACACCATATATTTT
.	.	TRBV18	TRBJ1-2	CASSPPGFEDGYTF	TGTGCCAGCTCACCACCCGGGTTTGAGGATGGCTACACCTTC
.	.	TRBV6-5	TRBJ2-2	CAIRYRNTGELFF	TGTGCCATCCGCTACAGGAACACCGGGGAGCTGTTTTTT
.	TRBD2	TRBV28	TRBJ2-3	CASSSSGGTDTQYF	TGTGCCAGCAGTTCTAGCGGGGGCACAGATACGCAGTATTTT
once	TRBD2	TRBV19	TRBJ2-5	CASSILAGGRETQYF	TGTGCCAGTAGTATCCTAGCGGGGGGCAGAGAGACCCAGTACTTC
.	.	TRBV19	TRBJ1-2	CASSTGLTYGYTF	TGTGCCAGTAGTACCGGACTGACATATGGCTACACCTTC
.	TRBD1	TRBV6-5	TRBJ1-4	CASTRDRTEKLFF	TGTGCCAGCACCCGGGACAGGACTGAAAAACTGTTTTTT
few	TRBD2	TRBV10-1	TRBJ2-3	CASSDSRGATDTQYF	TGCGCCAGCAGTGACTCGCGGGGGGCCACAGATACGCAGTATTTT
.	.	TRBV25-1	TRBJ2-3	CASSDLPGTGADTQYF	TGTGCCAGCAGTGACCTCCCTGGGACGGGAGCAGATACGCAGTATTTT
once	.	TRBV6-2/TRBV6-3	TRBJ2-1	CASSYRGQYYNEQFF	TGTGCCAGCAGTTACCGGGGGCAGTATTACAATGAGCAGTTCTTC
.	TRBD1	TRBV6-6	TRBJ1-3	CASRRDRGSGNTIYF	TGTGCCAGCAGAAGGGACAGGGGATCTGGAAACACCATATATTTT
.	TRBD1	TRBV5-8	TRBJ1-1	CASRDRGNTEAFF	TGTGCCAGCAGGGACAGGGGGAACACTGAAGCTTTCTTT
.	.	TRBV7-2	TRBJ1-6	CASSPEATIYPTPLHF	TGTGCCAGCAGCCCCGAAGCCACCATATACCCAACACCCCTCCACTTT
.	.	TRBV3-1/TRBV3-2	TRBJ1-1	CASSPMGREAFF	TGTGCCAGCAGCCCTATGGGCCGAGAAGCTTTCTTT
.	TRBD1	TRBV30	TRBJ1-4	CAWNRGSNEKLFF	TGTGCCTGGAACAGGGGATCTAATGAAAAACTGTTTTTT
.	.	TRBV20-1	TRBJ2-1	CSARGGNEQFF	TGCAGTGCTAGGGGGGGCAATGAGCAGTTCTTC
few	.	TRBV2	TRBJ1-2	CASSARPGSPNYGYTF	TGTGCCAGCAGCGCAAGACCCGGATCCCCTAACTATGGCTACACCTTC
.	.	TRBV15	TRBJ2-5	CATSRGSPGEETQYF	TGTGCCACCAGCAGAGGGAGCCCGGGGGAAGAGACCCAGTACTTC
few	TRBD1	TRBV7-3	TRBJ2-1	CASSSQGASDEQFF	TGTGCCAGCAGCTCTCAGGGGGCGAGCGATGAGCAGTTCTTC
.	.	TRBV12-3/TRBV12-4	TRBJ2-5	CASSLPGQTQYF	TGTGCCAGCAGTTTGCCAGGCCAGACCCAGTACTTC
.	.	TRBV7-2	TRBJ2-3	CASSFSADTQYF	TGTGCCAGCAGCTTCAGTGCAGATACGCAGTATTTT
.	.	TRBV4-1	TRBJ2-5	CASSQGDSQETQYF	TGCGCCAGCAGCCAAGGGGATAGCCAAGAGACCCAGTACTTC
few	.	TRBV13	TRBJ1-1	CASRGNTEAFF	TGTGCCAGCAGGGGGAACACTGAAGCTTTCTTT
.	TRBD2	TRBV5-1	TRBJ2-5	CASSLAMGSGGQETQYF	TGCGCCAGCAGCTTGGCCATGGGTAGCGGGGGCCAAGAGACCCAGTACTTC
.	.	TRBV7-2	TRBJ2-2	CASSLGGSTGELFF	TGTGCCAGCAGCTTGGGTGGGAGCACCGGGGAGCTGTTTTTT
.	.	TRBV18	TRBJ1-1	CASSSRDSEAFF	TGTGCCAGCTCATCGAGGGACTCTGAAGCTTTCTTT